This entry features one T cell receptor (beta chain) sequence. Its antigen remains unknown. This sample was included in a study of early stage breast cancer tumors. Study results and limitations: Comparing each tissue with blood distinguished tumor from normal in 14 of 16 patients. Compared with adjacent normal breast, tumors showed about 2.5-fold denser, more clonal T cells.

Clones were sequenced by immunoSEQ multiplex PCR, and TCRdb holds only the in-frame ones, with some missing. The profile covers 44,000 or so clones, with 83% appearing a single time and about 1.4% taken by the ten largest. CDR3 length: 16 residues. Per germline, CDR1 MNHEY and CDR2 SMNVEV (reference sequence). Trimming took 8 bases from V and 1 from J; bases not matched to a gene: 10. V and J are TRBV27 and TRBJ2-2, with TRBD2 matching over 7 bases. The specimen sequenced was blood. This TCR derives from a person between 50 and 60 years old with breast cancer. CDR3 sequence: CASWTWAGENTGELFF. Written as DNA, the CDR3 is TGTGCCAGCTGGACGTGGGCGGGGGAGAACACCGGGGAGCTGTTTTTT.